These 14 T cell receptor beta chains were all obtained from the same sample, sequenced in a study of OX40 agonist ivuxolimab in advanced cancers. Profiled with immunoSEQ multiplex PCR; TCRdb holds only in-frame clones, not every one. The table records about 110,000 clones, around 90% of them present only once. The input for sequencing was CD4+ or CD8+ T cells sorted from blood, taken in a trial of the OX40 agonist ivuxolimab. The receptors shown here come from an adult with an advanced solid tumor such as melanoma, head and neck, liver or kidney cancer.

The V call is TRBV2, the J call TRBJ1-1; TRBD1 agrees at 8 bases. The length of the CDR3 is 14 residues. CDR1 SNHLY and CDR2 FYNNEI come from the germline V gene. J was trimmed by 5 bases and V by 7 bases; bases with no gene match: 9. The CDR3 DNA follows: TGTGCCAGCATTCTCCAGGGGGCGCGGACTGAAGCTTTCTTT. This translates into CASILQGARTEAFF.

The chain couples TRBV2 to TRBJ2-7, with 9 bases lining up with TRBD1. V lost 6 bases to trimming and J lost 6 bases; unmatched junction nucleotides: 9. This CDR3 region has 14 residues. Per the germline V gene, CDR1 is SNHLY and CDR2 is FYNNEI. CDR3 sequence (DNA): TGTGCCAGCAGCACCGGGACAGGGTACGGCGAGCAGTACTTC. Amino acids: CASSTGTGYGEQYF.

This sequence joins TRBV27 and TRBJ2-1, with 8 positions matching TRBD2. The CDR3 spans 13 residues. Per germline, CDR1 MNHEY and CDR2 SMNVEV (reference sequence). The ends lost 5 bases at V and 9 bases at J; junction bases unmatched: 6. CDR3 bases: TGTGCCAGCAGTAGGGACGGGAGGGCTGAGCAGTTCTTC. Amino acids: CASSRDGRAEQFF.

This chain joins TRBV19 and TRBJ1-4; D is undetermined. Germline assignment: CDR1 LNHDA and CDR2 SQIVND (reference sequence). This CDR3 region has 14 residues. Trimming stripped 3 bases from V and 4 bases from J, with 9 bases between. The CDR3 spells CASSIQALNEKLFF. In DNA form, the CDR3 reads TGTGCCAGTAGTATCCAGGCCCTTAATGAAAAACTGTTTTTT.

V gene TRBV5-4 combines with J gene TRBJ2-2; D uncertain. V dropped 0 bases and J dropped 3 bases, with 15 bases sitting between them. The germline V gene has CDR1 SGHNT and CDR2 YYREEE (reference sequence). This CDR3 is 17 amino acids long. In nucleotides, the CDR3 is TGTGCCAGCAGCTTGGTAAAAGGGTCTAAGGACACCGGGGAGCTGTTTTTT. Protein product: CASSLVKGSKDTGELFF.

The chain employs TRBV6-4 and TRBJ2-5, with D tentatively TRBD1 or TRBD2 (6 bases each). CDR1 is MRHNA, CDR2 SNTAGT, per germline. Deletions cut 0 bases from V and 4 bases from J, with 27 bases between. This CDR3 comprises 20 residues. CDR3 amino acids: CASSDSAGQGRREWLETQYF. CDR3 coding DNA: TGTGCCAGCAGTGACTCGGCGGGGCAGGGGCGAAGAGAATGGTTAGAGACCCAGTACTTC.

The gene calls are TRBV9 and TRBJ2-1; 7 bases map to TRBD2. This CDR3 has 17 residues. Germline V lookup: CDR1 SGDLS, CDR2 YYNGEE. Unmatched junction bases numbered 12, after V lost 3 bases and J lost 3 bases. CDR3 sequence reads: CASSGAGLVVSYNEQFF. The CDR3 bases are TGTGCCAGCAGCGGTGCCGGACTAGTAGTGAGCTACAATGAGCAGTTCTTC.

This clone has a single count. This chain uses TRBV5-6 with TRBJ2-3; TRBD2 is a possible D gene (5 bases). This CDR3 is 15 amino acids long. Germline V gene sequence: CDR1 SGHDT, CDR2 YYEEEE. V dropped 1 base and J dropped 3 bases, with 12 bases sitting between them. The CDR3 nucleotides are TGTGCCAGCAGCTTGAGACGGACGGGGACAGATACGCAGTATTTT. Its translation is CASSLRRTGTDTQYF.

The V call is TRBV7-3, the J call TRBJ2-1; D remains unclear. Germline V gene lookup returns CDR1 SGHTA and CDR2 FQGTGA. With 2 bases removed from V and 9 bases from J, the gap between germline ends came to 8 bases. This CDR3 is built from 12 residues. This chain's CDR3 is CASSLEQSEQFF. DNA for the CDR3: TGTGCCAGCAGCTTAGAGCAGAGTGAGCAGTTCTTC.

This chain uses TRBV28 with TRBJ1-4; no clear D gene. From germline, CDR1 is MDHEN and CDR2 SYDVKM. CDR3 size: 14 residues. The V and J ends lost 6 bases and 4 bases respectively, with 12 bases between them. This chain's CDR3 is CASSLTAVNEKLFF. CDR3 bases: TGTGCCAGCAGCCTGACTGCGGTTAATGAAAAACTGTTTTTT. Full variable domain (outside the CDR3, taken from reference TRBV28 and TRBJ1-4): DVKVTQSSRYLVKRTGEKVFLECVQDMDHENMFWYRQDPGLGLRLIYFSYDVKMKEKGDIPEGYSVSREKKERFSLILESASTNQTSMYLCASSLTAVNEKLFFGSGTQLSVL.

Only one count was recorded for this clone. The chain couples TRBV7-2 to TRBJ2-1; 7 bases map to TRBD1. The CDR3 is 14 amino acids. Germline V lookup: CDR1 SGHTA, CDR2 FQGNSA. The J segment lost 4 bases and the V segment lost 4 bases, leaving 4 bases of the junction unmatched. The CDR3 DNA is TGTGCCAGCAGCTCTACGACAGGGTACAATGAGCAGTTCTTC. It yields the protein CASSSTTGYNEQFF.

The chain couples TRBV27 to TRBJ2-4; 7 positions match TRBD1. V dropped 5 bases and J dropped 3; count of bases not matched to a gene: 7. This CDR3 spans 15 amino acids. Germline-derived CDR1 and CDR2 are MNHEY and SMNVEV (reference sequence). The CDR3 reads CASSPTGSVKNIQYF. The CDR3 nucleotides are TGTGCCAGCAGTCCGACAGGGTCAGTCAAAAACATTCAGTACTTC.

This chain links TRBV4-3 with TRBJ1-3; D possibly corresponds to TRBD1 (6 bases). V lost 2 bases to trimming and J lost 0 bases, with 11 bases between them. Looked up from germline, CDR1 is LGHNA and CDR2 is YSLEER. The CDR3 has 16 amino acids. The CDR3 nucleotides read TGCGCCAGCAGCCAATGGGCAGGGGACTCTGGAAACACCATATATTTT. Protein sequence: CASSQWAGDSGNTIYF.

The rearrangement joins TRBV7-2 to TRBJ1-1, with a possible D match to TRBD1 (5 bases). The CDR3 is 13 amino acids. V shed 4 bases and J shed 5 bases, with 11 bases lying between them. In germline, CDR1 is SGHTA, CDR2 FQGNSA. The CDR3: CASSSQGYTEAFF. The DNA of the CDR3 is TGTGCCAGCAGCTCCCAGGGTTATACTGAAGCTTTCTTT.